This T cell receptor (beta chain) comes out of a study of human CD4 T cells and Enterobacteriaceae (dated by TCRdb to the early 2020s). General conclusions and limits of the study: Ex vivo, broadly cross-reactive clonotypes appeared more expanded than specific ones, with about 55% of the 19 and about two thirds of the roughly 35 in the top 5%. The only basis for inferring the reactivity of ex vivo clonotypes was matching nucleotide sequences to CFSE-low cultures from the same donors.

The ex vivo total memory CD4+ samples were sequenced at deep level, which gave a detection sensitivity of one cell in 200,000. The QIAamp DNA Micro Kit was used to extract genomic DNA from cell pellets, and spectrophotometry was used to check the DNA quantity and purity. The immunoSEQ multiplex PCR assay was used to amplify the TCR Vbeta CDR3 regions. Sequencing of amplicons was performed on the Illumina HiSeq platform. Retrieved sequences were 87 nucleotides long and contained the CDR3 region. As for the original processing: A unique productive TCR Vbeta nucleotide sequence was defined as a clonotype and was quantified by productive template frequency from ImmunoSEQ Analyzer V3.0. Expanded clonotypes were defined using a threshold set at the top 5th percentile of each repertoire ranked by frequency. Repertoire overlap was calculated as Chao-Jaccard using the R package fossil and displayed by nonmetric multidimensional scaling using the R package MASS. This immuneACCESS table, as held by TCRdb, lists in-frame sequences with V and J called but not all clones. Of the missing ones, under half trace to an unresolved V gene in checked studies; the others have no known cause. The DNA gave D and trimming, while V, J and clone size come from that table. The sample data list 25,000 to 30,000 clones, and approximately 81% of these were observed just once. Approximately 0.9% of the sample is held by the ten biggest clonotypes.

On a FACSAria III, memory CD4+ T cells were FACS-sorted to over 95% purity, defined as all CD4+ cells except CD45RA+CCR7+CD95- naive cells. Blood from healthy donors was obtained from blood donation centers in Switzerland. Total CD4+ T cells and monocytes were enriched by positive selection with CD4 and CD14 magnetic microbeads. CD8+, CD14+, CD16+, CD56+, CD19+ and CD25-bright cells were excluded before sorting. To assess in vivo expansion of bacteria-reactive clonotypes, total memory CD4+ T cells from a couple of blood donors were sequenced directly ex vivo. Isolation of peripheral blood mononuclear cells from donor blood was performed with Ficoll-Paque Plus. Note on this clone: The clone's antigen remains unknown. No much larger clonotype is one base removed from it; base qualities were not supplied.

From cysteine to phenylalanine, the CDR3 is 17 amino acids long. The kept DNA is CDR3 alone, 51 bases in frame from the first base. V is trimmed back by 3 bases and J by 2 bases, and the junction contains 12 bases that no gene match accounts for. Via the germline V gene, CDR1 is SGHRS and CDR2 YFSETQ. This receptor was identified in a human donor in good health. The rearranged chain carries TRBV5-1 and TRBJ2-5, and TRBD1 matches 8 of the central bases. Sequencing used memory CD4+ T cells from blood. This specimen's cell subset or site label, interpreted: total memory CD4 T cells sorted directly ex vivo, unstimulated. The DNA sequence is as follows: TGCGCCAGCAGCTCGGGGGACAGGATGAGAGTTCAAGAGACCCAGTACTTC. Translated, this gives CASSSGDRMRVQETQYF.